This TCR beta chain stems from a study of response to subunit inactivated influenza vaccine. As to this clonotype: Its antigen remains unidentified.

Findings and limits, study-wide: Each seasonal flu vaccination may recruit only limited new T cells, authors suggested.

The CDR3 extends over 12 amino acids. Germline V lookup: CDR1 ENHRY, CDR2 SYGVKD. The V end lost 8 bases, the J end lost 3 bases, and 11 bases lay between the germline ends. TCRdb passed the RT-PCR reads through MiXCR, listing each CDR3 protein once. The sample has 280,000 or so distinct CDR3 sequences, 20% to 25% seen once. Sequenced here: PBMCs from blood, sampled 21 months after vaccination. V and J are TRBV10-3 and TRBJ2-7, with D possibly being TRBD2 (6 bases). The receptor's source is a man aged 45-69 years who received an inactivated influenza vaccine. Here the CDR3 DNA reads TGTGCCATCGCCCCGGGAGTCTACGAGCAGTACTTC. Translating it yields CAIAPGVYEQYF.